Sequencing of this T cell receptor beta chain was carried out in a study of response to subunit inactivated influenza vaccine (dated by TCRdb to about 2018). At the level of the whole study: The study used deep quantitative T cell receptor repertoire profiling to track responses to a trivalent subunit inactivated influenza vaccine.

The CDR3, cysteine through phenylalanine, is 16 amino acids long. The read is trimmed to its CDR3 DNA, 48 bases read in frame from base 1. Trimming removed 1 base from V and 4 bases from J; the gene matches leave 5 bases unexplained. From the germline V gene (reference sequence), CDR1 is SGHAT and CDR2 is FQDESV. General study outcomes and caveats: The authors suggested that each seasonal influenza vaccination may recruit only a limited number of new T cells.

Remarks on this clonotype: Its binding antigen is unknown. No clone much larger than this one lies a single base away; base qualities are absent.

The library was prepared using RT-PCR. These reads were obtained on an Illumina HiSeq 2500. The public reads were reprocessed in TCRdb via fastp at Q25 and MiXCR, keeping in-frame beta chains. Merged by CDR3 protein, the rows form single entries marked with the most common genes and DNA. The sample records some 180,000 distinct CDR3 sequences, approximately 9.2% of which are singletons. The top ten clones comprise approximately 11% of the sample. The source is a man aged 45-60 years who received an inactivated influenza vaccine. Donor details come from another sample of the same person, matched by shared clones. The specimen comprised non-naive T cells sorted from PBMCs, sampled on the day of vaccination. In light of the paper, this sample's cell subset or site label describes: memory T cell fraction. This sequence uses TRBV11-1 and TRBJ2-1; 9 junctional bases match TRBD2. CDR3 sequence: CASSLVASGTYNEQFF. The DNA sequence is given as TGTGCCAGCAGCTTAGTGGCTAGCGGGACGTACAATGAGCAGTTCTTC.